These 20 T cell receptor beta chains share one sample of origin, sequenced in a study of T cells in localized non-small cell lung cancer. Repertoires were generated with immunoSEQ multiplex PCR, while TCRdb's copy carries only in-frame clones and drops some. The table lists 40,000 to 55,000 clones, around 80% of them singletons. Source: PBMCs, taken before any cancer treatment. These receptor sequences come from a woman aged 40-69 years with stage II lung adenocarcinoma.

This clone was seen more than once but under ten times. CDR3 loop: CASGQAVYGYTF. Here the CDR3 DNA reads TGTGCCAGTGGACAGGCCGTCTATGGCTACACCTTC. This sequence joins TRBV7-9 and TRBJ1-2; TRBD1 agrees at 7 bases. The CDR3 runs 12 residues. The V gene end was trimmed by 9 bases and the J gene end by 4 bases; junction bases not matched to a gene: 5. Germline V lookup: CDR1 SEHNR, CDR2 FQNEAQ (reference sequence).

This clone appeared a single time. The chain employs TRBV29-1 and TRBJ1-1; no reliable D call. CDR1 SQVTM and CDR2 ANQGSEA come from the germline V gene. This CDR3 region has 13 residues. The germline V and J ends were trimmed by 2 bases and 1 base, with 8 bases remaining between them. CDR3 DNA sequence: TGCAGCGTTGAACGGACGGGGAACACTGAAGCTTTCTTT. Its translation is CSVERTGNTEAFF.

This chain joins TRBV28 and TRBJ1-5; TRBD1 agrees at 8 bases. Germline assignment: CDR1 MDHEN and CDR2 SYDVKM. The J segment lost 4 bases and the V segment lost 2 bases, leaving 4 bases of the junction unmatched. This CDR3 comprises 15 residues. The CDR3 nucleotides are TGTGCCAGCAGTTTAGACAGGGGAAATAATCAGCCCCAGCATTTT. As protein: CASSLDRGNNQPQHF.

V is TRBV7-2 and J is TRBJ2-1; TRBD2 might be the D (5 bases). The CDR3 extends over 13 amino acids. In germline, CDR1 is SGHTA, CDR2 FQGNSA. V lost 4 bases and J lost 10, with 14 bases in between. The CDR3 coding sequence is TGTGCCAGCAGCTCCAAACTAGAATACGAGCAGTTCTTC. This codes for CASSSKLEYEQFF.

The genes are TRBV6-5 and TRBJ1-2; no clear D gene. The CDR3 is 14 amino acids. Germline lookup yields CDR1 MNHEY and CDR2 SVGAGI. V lost 0 bases, J lost 4 bases, and 9 bases lay in between. The CDR3 sequence is CASSYSTRFYGYTF. The CDR3 coding sequence is TGTGCCAGCAGTTACTCGACCCGATTCTATGGCTACACCTTC.

The chain links TRBV19 to TRBJ2-7; D gene uncertain. The germline V gene has CDR1 LNHDA and CDR2 SQIVND (reference sequence). This CDR3 spans 15 amino acids. Trimming removed 1 base at V and 3 bases at J, with 13 bases between. The CDR3 region is CASSIVETPFYEQYF. Here the CDR3 DNA reads TGTGCCAGTAGTATAGTTGAGACCCCTTTCTACGAGCAGTACTTC.

The genes are TRBV19 and TRBJ1-2, with D perhaps matching TRBD1 (6 bases). The CDR3 extends over 15 amino acids. CDR1 LNHDA and CDR2 SQIVND come from the germline V gene (reference sequence). V lost 3 bases to trimming and J lost 4 bases, with 15 bases between them. CDR3 loop: CASSIPGGRVYGYTF. CDR3 bases: TGTGCCAGTAGTATCCCCGGGGGGCGCGTCTATGGCTACACCTTC.

The rearrangement links TRBV6-6 to TRBJ2-7, with no clear D. Germline V CDR1 and CDR2: MNHNY, SVGAGI (reference sequence). The CDR3 sequence is 11 residues long. Trimming pared 0 bases from V and 5 bases from J, leaving 2 bases between. The CDR3, as DNA: TGTGCCAGCAGTTACTCGAACGAGCAGTACTTC. Translating it yields CASSYSNEQYF.

The chain employs TRBV9 and TRBJ1-2, with TRBD1 matching 7 bases. Germline V CDR1 and CDR2: SGDLS, YYNGEE. V was pared by 0 bases and J by 3 bases, with 5 bases of the junction left unmatched. The CDR3 is 15 residues long. The CDR3 nucleotides read TGTGCCAGCAGCGTAGTCCCAGGGGGATACTATGGCTACACCTTC. Protein sequence: CASSVVPGGYYGYTF.

The genes are TRBV28 and TRBJ2-2; D possibly corresponds to TRBD2 (6 bases). CDR3 length: 17 residues. CDR1 MDHEN and CDR2 SYDVKM come from the germline V gene. The V end was cut by 3 bases, the J end by 3 bases, with 17 bases between. The DNA of the CDR3 is TGTGCCAGCAGTTTCGGAACGGGGGATGGGGACACCGGGGAGCTGTTTTTT. Its translation is CASSFGTGDGDTGELFF.

This clone was seen a few times. The J gene is TRBJ2-5, the V gene TRBV14; no clear D. Deletions cut 5 bases from V and 4 bases from J, with 11 bases between. Germline-derived CDR1 and CDR2 are SGHDN and FVKESK. The CDR3 has 13 amino acids. This CDR3 reads CASSSNLGETQYF. In DNA form, the CDR3 reads TGTGCCAGCAGCTCAAATTTAGGAGAGACCCAGTACTTC. The full variable domain, completed using reference TRBV14 and TRBJ2-5, is EAGVTQFPSHSVIEKGQTVTLRCDPISGHDNLYWYRRVMGKEIKFLLHFVKESKQDESGMPNNRFLAERTGGTYSTLKVQPAELEDSGVYFCASSSNLGETQYFGPGTRLLVL.

This chain links TRBV14 with TRBJ2-1; D is ambiguous. The germline gives CDR1 SGHDN, CDR2 FVKESK. The V end was cut by 0 bases, the J end by 16 bases, with 10 bases between. The CDR3 consists of 11 residues. The CDR3 DNA reads as TGTGCCAGCAGCCAAGATCTCTGGATCTTCTTC. This codes for CASSQDLWIFF.

A few counts support this clone. The chain joins TRBV7-2 to TRBJ1-3; D is possibly TRBD1 (6 bases). Per the germline V gene, CDR1 is SGHTA and CDR2 is FQGNSA. CDR3 length: 15 amino acids. V was pared by 1 base and J by 0 bases, with 7 bases between. For the CDR3, the DNA is TGTGCCAGCAGCTTAGGGGACAACTCTGGAAACACCATATATTTT. Its translation is CASSLGDNSGNTIYF.

This clone counts as medium-sized (0.01 to 0.1%). The chain links TRBV4-1 to TRBJ1-6; D might be TRBD1 (5 bases). Germline V lookup: CDR1 MGHRA, CDR2 YSYEKL. The CDR3 loop spans 12 amino acids. V dropped 5 bases and J dropped 7 bases, with 6 bases sitting between them. The CDR3: CASSRGNSPLHF. CDR3 coding DNA: TGCGCCAGCAGCAGGGGAAATTCACCCCTCCACTTT.

This clone was observed a handful of times. The chain combines TRBV15 with TRBJ2-3; D tentatively reads TRBD1 or TRBD2 (5 bases each). V dropped 6 bases and J dropped 0 bases, with 7 bases sitting between them. The CDR3 contains 13 residues. CDR1 is LNHNV and CDR2 is YYDKDF in the germline V gene (reference sequence). The CDR3 DNA reads TGTGCCACCAGAGGGGACAGCACAGATACGCAGTATTTT. Translation: CATRGDSTDTQYF.

J is TRBJ2-5 and V is TRBV2, with TRBD2 matching over 11 bases. V lost 3 bases, J lost 9 bases, and 6 bases stayed unmatched. This CDR3 contains 14 residues. Germline CDR1 is SNHLY and CDR2 is FYNNEI. CDR3 region: CASSESASGGPQYF. The CDR3 nucleotides read TGTGCCAGCAGTGAGTCTGCTAGCGGGGGGCCCCAGTACTTC.

The V call is TRBV2, the J call TRBJ1-4; the match to TRBD1 covers 8 bases. The ends lost 2 bases at V and 11 bases at J; junction bases unmatched: 10. Germline lookup yields CDR1 SNHLY and CDR2 FYNNEI. The CDR3 length is 15 residues. The CDR3 DNA is TGTGCCAGCAGTGAAAGGCAGGGGGCTCCCGTTAAACTGTTTTTT. Amino acids: CASSERQGAPVKLFF.

This clone was recorded a few times. V gene TRBV7-8 combines with J gene TRBJ1-2; TRBD1 matches 7 bases. The CDR3 has 16 amino acids. CDR1 and CDR2 (germline): SGHVS, FQNEAQ. Losses at the gene ends were 4 bases for V and 1 base for J; bases not matched to a gene: 9. CDR3 in amino acids: CASSWGQTNINYGYTF. The CDR3 DNA sequence: TGTGCCAGCAGCTGGGGACAGACAAATATTAACTATGGCTACACCTTC.

V and J are TRBV7-6 and TRBJ2-7; D tentatively fits TRBD1 or TRBD2 (5 bases each). Trimming took 1 base from V and 6 from J, leaving 13 bases between them. Germline V gene data show CDR1 as SGHVS and CDR2 as FNYEAQ. This CDR3 is built from 14 residues. For the CDR3, the DNA is TGTGCCAGCAGCTTAGGGTCCGGGGCAGGCGAGCAGTACTTC. Its translation: CASSLGSGAGEQYF.

The chain has TRBV7-9 and TRBJ2-1, with 7 nucleotides matching TRBD1. CDR1 and CDR2 from the germline V gene are SEHNR and FQNEAQ (reference sequence). CDR3 size: 16 residues. V shed 3 bases, J shed 8 bases, and the junction held 13 bases outside the gene matches. CDR3 bases: TGTGCCAGCAGCTTCGGTAGCAGGGGGAGCAAGGATGAGCAGTTCTTC. This codes for CASSFGSRGSKDEQFF.